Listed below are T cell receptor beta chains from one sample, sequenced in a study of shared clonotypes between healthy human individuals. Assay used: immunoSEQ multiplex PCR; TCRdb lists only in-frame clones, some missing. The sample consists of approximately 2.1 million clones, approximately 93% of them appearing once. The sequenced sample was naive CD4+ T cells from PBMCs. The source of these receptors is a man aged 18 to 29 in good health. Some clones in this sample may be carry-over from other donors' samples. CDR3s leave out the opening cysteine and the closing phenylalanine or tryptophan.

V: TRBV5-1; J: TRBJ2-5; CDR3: ASSTRRWGIETQY
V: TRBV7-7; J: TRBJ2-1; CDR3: ASSRGLNNEQF
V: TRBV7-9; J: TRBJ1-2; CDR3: ASSDNLRGGYGYT
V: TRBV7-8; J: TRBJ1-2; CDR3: ASSLTGPLPYGYT
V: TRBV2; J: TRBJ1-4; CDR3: ASSDRVNLEKLF
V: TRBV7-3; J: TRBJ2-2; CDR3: ASSLGSGPGELF
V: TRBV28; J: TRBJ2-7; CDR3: ASRPLVLSGEQY
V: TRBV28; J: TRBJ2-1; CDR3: ASSLYTGDEQF
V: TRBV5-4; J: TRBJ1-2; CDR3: ASSLGGAISSNYGYT
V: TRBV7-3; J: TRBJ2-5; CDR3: ASSFGVRETQY
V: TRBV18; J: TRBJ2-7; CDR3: ASSPVATHEQY
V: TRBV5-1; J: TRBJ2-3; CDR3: ASSFQTAPVWLQY
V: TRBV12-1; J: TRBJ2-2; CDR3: ASSSRDRGAGELF
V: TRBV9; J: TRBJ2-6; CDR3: ASDRDRGRSGANVLT
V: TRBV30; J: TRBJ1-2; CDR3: AWSVPGGGGYT
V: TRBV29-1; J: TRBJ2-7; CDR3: SVEVSTDEQY
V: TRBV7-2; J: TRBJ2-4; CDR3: ASSLWLENIQY
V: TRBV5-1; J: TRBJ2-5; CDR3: ASSPRTRQETQY
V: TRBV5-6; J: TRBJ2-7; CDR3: ASSLRLAGAPGGEQY
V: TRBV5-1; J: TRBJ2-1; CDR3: ASQPTGQDYNEQF
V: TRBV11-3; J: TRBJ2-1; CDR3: ASSLESSGGMDEQF
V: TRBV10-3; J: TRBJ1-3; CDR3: AISESLGLAGNTIY
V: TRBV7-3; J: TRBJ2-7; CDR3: ASSLFMALPVGQY
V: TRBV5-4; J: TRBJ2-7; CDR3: ASREGGPMSPYEQY
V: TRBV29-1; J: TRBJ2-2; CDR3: SVGTGPINGELF
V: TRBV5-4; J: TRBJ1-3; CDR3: ASSLDSLSGNTIY
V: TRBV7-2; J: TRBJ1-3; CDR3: ASRVEGGNTIY
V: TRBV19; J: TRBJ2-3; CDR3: ASSIQDRNTDTQY
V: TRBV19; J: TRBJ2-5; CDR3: ASSPPGVRETQY
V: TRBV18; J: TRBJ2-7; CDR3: ASSPERSLSYEQY
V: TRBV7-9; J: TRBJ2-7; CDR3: ASSTGRGHSEQY
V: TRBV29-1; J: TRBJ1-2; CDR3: SVQNSPNYGYT
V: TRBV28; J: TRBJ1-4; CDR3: ASSFWGTNEKLF
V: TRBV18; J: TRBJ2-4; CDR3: ASSPGAIAKNIQY
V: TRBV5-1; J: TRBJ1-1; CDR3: ASSLASGVNTEAF
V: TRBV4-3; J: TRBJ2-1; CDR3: ASSYGLAVYNEQF
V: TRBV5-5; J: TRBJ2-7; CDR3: ASSLRTASYEQY
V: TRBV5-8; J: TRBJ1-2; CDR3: ASSLPDRLTNYGYT